This T cell receptor (beta chain) was documented in a study of cytomegalovirus exposure and HLA in healthy donors. The PCR ran on 60 Vbeta and 13 Jbeta primers. The table came from immunoSEQ multiplex PCR; TCRdb's copy has only in-frame clones and leaves some out. The table lists 35,000 to 45,000 clones, 45% to 60% of them singletons. CDR1 and CDR2 from the germline V gene are SGHNT and YYREEE (reference sequence). CDR3 size: 15 residues. V was trimmed by 3 bases and J by 0 bases, leaving 13 bases between them. Turning to this clone: Its matching antigen is unknown.

Study conclusions and caveats: In a later analysis, DRB1 alleles had the most associated TCRs; HLA-C alleles the fewest.

This sequence joins TRBV5-4 and TRBJ2-7; tentative D call: TRBD2 (5 bases). The receptor was isolated from a man aged 60 to 69 in good health and CMV-seronegative. The sample comprised PBMCs. CDR3 residues: CASSSSPSSSYEQYF. CDR3 sequence (DNA): TGTGCCAGCAGCTCATCTCCTAGCAGCTCCTACGAGCAGTACTTC.